This T cell receptor (beta chain) derives from a study of T cells after yellow fever vaccination. Using its own MiXCR run on the 5' RACE reads, TCRdb lists one record per CDR3 protein. Of roughly 400,000 distinct CDR3 sequences listed, roughly a sixth are singletons. In this sample, this clonotype turned up a few times. Trimming shortened V by 5 bases and J by 0 bases, and 11 bases separated the two germline ends. Germline V CDR1 and CDR2: SGHTA, FQGNSA. This CDR3 is 15 amino acids long. This TCR derives from a man aged 18 to 30 who received the YFV17D yellow fever vaccine. The sample in question was PBMCs, obtained before the yellow fever booster vaccination. The J gene is TRBJ2-1, the V gene TRBV7-2, with D perhaps being TRBD1 or TRBD2 (5 bases each). CDR3 loop: CASSTGPLSYNEQFF. The DNA of the CDR3 is TGTGCCAGCAGCACGGGGCCCCTCTCCTACAATGAGCAGTTCTTC.